This T cell receptor beta chain appears in the sequencing data of a study of shared clonotypes between healthy human individuals. General study points: Sequencing depth was predicted to influence how clonotypes are shared among donors. Of the naive CD4 clonotypes, roughly 5% were shared across a handful of donors.

Points on this clone: Its antigen is not identified.

The CDR3 sequence is 17 residues long. Clones were read by immunoSEQ multiplex PCR, and TCRdb kept only the in-frame ones, dropping some. This sample yields 2 million to 2.5 million clones, of which more than 85% are seen a single time; about 0.39% belongs to the top ten. The material sequenced was naive CD4+ T cells from PBMCs. Noted subset: CD45RA+ positively selected. The TCR comes from a man aged 18 to 35 in good health. Some clones in this sample may be carry-over from other donors' samples. The chain joins TRBV12-1 to TRBJ1-4; the table's TRBD1 call for D was not verified on the DNA. TRBV12-1 is a known pseudogene. The CDR3 is CASSPDGPGTGSEKLFF. The CDR3 region has the DNA TGTGCCAGCAGCCCGGACGGGCCCGGGACAGGTAGTGAAAAACTGTTTTTT.